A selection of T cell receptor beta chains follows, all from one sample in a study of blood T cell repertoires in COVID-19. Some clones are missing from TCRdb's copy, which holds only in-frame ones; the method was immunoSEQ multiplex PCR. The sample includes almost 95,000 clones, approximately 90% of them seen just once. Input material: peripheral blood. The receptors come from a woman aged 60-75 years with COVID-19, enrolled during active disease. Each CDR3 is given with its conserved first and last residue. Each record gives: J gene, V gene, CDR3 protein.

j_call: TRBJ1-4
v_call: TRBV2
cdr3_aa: CASRDSGREKLFF

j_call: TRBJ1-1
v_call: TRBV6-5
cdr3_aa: CASTLTGGTEAFF

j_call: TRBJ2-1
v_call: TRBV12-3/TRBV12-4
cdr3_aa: CASSPSSRQQFF

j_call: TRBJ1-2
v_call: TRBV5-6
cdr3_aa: CASSLPRQGFGYTF

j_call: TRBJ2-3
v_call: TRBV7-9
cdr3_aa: CASSPEGLAGADTQYF

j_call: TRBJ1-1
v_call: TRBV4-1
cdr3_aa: CASSQDRGQVNTEAFF

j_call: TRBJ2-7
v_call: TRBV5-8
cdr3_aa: CASSLGRDRFPYF

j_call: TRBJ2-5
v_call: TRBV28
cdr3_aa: CASTLPPGRGKETQYF

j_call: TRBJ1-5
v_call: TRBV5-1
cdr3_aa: CASSFGQGSNQPQHF

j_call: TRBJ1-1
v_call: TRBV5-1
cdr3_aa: CASSPQTGASEAFF

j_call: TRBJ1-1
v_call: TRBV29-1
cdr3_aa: CSVGTNTEAFF

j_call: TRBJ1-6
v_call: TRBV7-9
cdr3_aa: CASSPLQGGSPLHF

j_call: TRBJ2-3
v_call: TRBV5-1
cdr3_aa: CASSFPTSGGAETQYF

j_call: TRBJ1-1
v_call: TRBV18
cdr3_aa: CASSPKRDPVGEAFF

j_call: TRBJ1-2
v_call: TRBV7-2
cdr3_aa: CASSLVVRSNYGYTF

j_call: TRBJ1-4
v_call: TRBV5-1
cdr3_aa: CASSLGRQATNEKLFF

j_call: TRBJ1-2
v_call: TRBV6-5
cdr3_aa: CASSYSAGQPSYGYTF

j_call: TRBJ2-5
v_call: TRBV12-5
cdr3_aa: CASGPTLGLQETQYF

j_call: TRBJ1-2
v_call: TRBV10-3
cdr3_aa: CAISGLGQLSGYTF

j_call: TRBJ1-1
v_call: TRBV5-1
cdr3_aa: CASSLQAPNTEAFF

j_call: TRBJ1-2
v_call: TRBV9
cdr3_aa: CASSVDPGHYGYTF

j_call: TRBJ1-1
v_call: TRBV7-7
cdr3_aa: CASSQDRGTEAFF